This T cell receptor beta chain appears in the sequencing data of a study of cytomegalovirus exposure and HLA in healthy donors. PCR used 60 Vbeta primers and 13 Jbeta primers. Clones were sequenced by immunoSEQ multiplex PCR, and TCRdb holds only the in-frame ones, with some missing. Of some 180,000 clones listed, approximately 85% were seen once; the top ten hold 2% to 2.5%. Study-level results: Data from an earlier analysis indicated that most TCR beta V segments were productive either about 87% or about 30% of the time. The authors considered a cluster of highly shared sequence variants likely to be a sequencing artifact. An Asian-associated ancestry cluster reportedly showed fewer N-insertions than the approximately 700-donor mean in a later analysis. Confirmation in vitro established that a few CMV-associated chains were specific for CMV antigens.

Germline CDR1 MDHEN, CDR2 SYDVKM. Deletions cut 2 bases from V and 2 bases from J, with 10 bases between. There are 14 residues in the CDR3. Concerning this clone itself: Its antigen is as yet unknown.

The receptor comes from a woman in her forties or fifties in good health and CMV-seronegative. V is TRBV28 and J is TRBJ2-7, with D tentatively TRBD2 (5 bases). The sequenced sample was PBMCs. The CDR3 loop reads CASSLSGDTYEQYF. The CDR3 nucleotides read TGTGCCAGCAGTTTAAGCGGAGATACCTACGAGCAGTACTTC.